The rows below give T cell receptor beta chains drawn from one sample of a study of blood T cell repertoires in COVID-19. TCRdb's copy holds only in-frame clones and misses some; the assay was immunoSEQ multiplex PCR. Here the sample spans approximately 160,000 clones, about 86% being singletons. The source material was peripheral blood. All receptors come from an elderly woman with acute or convalescent COVID-19. CDR3s include the opening cysteine and the closing phenylalanine or tryptophan. The D gene is left open where the match is weak.

d_call	v_call	j_call	cdr3_nt	cdr3_aa
TRBD1	TRBV9	TRBJ2-2	TGTGCCAGCAGCGTAGGCCAGGGGGCTACCGGGGAGCTGTTTTTT	CASSVGQGATGELFF
NA	TRBV7-9	TRBJ2-4	TGTGCCAGCAGCTTAGGTACAGGGAGTACATATGACAAAAACATTCAGTACTTC	CASSLGTGSTYDKNIQYF
TRBD2	TRBV25-1	TRBJ2-3	TGTGCCAGCAGGCCGGGACTAGCCATTAGCACAGATACGCAGTATTTT	CASRPGLAISTDTQYF
TRBD1	TRBV27	TRBJ2-5	TGTGCCAGCAGCGGGACAGGCTGGGAAGAGACCCAGTACTTC	CASSGTGWEETQYF
NA	TRBV6-4	TRBJ2-7	TGTGCCAGCAGTGATCGGCAGGGGCCCCCAGGGTGGACCTACGAGCAGTACTTC	CASSDRQGPPGWTYEQYF
TRBD1	TRBV18	TRBJ2-7	TGTGCCAGCTCTACAGGGGGCTACGAGCAGTACTTC	CASSTGGYEQYF
NA	TRBV12-5	TRBJ2-5	TGTGCTAGTGGTTTGAGGGGTGAGGAGACCCAGTACTTC	CASGLRGEETQYF
TRBD2	TRBV18	TRBJ2-1	TGTGCCAGCAGACAAAGCGGGAGTGAGCAGTTCTTC	CASRQSGSEQFF
NA	TRBV5-8	TRBJ2-5	TGTGCCGGGCGCCTGGGGGGAGCTCAAGAGACCCAGTACTTC	CAGRLGGAQETQYF
NA	TRBV10-3	TRBJ2-2	TGTGCCATCAGCGAAGCGCGCGGGGAGCTGTTTTTT	CAISEARGELFF
NA	TRBV11-3	TRBJ2-7	TGTGCCAGCAGCCCCTCGTTCGCGGGGAGCTCCTACGAGCAGTACTTC	CASSPSFAGSSYEQYF
TRBD2	TRBV7-2	TRBJ2-3	TGTGCCAGCAGCCGGCAGCGGGCGGGAGTGGGGGCAGATACGCAGTATTTT	CASSRQRAGVGADTQYF